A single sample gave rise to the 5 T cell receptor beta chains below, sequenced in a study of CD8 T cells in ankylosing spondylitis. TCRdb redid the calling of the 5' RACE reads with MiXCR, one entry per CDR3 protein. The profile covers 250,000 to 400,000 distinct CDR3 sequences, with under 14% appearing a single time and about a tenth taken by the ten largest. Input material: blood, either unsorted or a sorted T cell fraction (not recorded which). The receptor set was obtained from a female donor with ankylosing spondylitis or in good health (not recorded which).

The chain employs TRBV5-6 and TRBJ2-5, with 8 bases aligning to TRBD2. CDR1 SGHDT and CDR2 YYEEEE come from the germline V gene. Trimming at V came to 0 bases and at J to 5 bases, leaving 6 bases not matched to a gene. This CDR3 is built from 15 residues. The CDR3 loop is CASSLAGGPSETQYF. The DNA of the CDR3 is TGTGCCAGCAGCTTGGCGGGAGGGCCCAGCGAGACCCAGTACTTC. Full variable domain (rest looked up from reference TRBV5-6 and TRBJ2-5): DAGVTQSPTHLIKTRGQQVTLRCSPKSGHDTVSWYQQALGQGPQFIFQYYEEEERQRGNFPDRFSGHQFPNYSSELNVNALLLGDSALYLCASSLAGGPSETQYFGPGTRLLVL.

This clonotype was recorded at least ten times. DNA for the CDR3: TGCAGTGCTCCCAGGGGGGCGGGAGGGCCTAGTAATACGCAGTATTTT. Translating it yields CSAPRGAGGPSNTQYF. This chain connects TRBV20-1 to TRBJ2-3, with TRBD2 matching over 9 bases. This CDR3 has 16 residues. In germline, CDR1 is DFQATT, CDR2 SNEGSKA (reference sequence). J lost 7 bases, V lost 5 bases, and 16 bases had no gene match.

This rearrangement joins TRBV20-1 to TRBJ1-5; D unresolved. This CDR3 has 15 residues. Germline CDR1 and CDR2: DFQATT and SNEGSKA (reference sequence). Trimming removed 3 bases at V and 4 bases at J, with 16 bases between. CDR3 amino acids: CSASSPFLVNQPQHF. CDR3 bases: TGCAGTGCTAGTAGCCCTTTCTTGGTGAATCAGCCCCAGCATTTT.

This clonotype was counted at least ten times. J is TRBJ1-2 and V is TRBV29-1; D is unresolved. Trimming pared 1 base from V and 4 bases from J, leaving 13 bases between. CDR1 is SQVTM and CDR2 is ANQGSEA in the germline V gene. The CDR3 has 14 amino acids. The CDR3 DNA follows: TGCAGCGTTGAAGGAGGTAGAGATGGCTATGGCTACACCTTC. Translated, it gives CSVEGGRDGYGYTF. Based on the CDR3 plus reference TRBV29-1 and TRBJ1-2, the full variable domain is SAVISQKPSRDICQRGTSLTIQCQVDSQVTMMFWYRQQPGQSLTLIATANQGSEATYESGFVIDKFPISRPNLTFSTLTVSNMSPEDSSIYLCSVEGGRDGYGYTFGSGTRLTVV.

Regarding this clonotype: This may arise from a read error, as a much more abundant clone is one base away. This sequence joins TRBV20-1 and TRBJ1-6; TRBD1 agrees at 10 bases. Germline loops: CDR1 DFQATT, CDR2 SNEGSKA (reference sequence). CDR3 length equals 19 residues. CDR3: CCARERDRGGIAGESPLHF. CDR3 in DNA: TGCTGTGCTCGCGAAAGGGACAGGGGAGGTATAGCGGGCGAGTCACCCCTCCACTTT.